This T cell receptor beta chain was observed in a study of a mutant IDH1 vaccine in newly diagnosed glioma. Study context: Patients' prior therapy spanned radiotherapy, temozolomide, or both; most underwent both.

Stated time point: week 5, during vaccination. Alongside topical imiquimod, each dose of vaccine comprised 300 ug of mutant IDH1 20-mer peptide. Sequencing was performed with immunoSEQ multiplex PCR; in TCRdb, only in-frame clones are kept and a portion is missing. The sample holds 49,000 or so clones, about 77% seen once. With respect to this clone: What it binds is unknown.

The source was PBMCs, collected from a glioma patient whose treatment included an IDH1 peptide vaccine. This sequence was found in a woman between 40 and 55 years old with glioma.

The CDR3 here is CASSLERSEQFF. As DNA, the CDR3 is TGTGCCAGCAGCTTAGAAAGGTCTGAGCAGTTCTTC. The chain has TRBV11-2 and TRBJ2-1, with D hard to call. Per germline, CDR1 SGHAT and CDR2 FQNNGV. The V and J ends lost 0 bases and 9 bases respectively, with 6 bases between them. The CDR3 totals 12 residues.